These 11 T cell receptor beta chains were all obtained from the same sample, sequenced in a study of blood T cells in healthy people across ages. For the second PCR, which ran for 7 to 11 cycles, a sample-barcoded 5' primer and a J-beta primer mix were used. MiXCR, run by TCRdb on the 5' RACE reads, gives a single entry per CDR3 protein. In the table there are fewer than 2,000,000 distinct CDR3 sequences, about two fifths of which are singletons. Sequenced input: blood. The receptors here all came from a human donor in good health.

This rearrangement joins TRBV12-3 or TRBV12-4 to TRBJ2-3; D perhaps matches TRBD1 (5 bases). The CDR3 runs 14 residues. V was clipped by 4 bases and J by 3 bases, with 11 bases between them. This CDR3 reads CASSYAGLTDTQYF. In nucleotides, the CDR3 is TGTGCCAGCAGTTATGCAGGGTTGACAGATACGCAGTATTTT.

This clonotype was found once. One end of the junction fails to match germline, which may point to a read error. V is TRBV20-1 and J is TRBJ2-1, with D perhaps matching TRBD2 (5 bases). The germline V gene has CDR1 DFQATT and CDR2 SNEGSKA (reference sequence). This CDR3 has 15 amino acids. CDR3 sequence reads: CSTRAPLATLGEQFF. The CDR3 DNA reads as TGCAGTACTAGAGCCCCCCTAGCTACCCTTGGTGAGCAGTTCTTC.

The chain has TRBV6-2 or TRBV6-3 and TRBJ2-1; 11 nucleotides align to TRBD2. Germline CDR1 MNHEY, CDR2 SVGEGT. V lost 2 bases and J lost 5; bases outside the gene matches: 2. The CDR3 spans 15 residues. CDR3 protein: CASSYPLAGDNEQFF. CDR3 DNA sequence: TGTGCCAGCAGTTACCCACTAGCGGGGGACAATGAGCAGTTCTTC.

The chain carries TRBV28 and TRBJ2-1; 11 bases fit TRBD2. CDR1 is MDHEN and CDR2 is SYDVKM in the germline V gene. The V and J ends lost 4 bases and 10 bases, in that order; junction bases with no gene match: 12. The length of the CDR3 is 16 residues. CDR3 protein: CASSSSASGGRLEQFF. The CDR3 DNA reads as TGTGCCAGCAGTTCCTCCGCTAGCGGGGGGCGTCTGGAGCAGTTCTTC. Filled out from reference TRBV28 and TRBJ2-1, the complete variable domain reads DVKVTQSSRYLVKRTGEKVFLECVQDMDHENMFWYRQDPGLGLRLIYFSYDVKMKEKGDIPEGYSVSREKKERFSLILESASTNQTSMYLCASSSSASGGRLEQFFGPGTRLTVL.

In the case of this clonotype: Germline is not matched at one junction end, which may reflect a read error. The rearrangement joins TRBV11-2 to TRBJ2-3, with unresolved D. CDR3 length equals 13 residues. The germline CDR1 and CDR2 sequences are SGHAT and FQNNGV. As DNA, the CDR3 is TGTGCCGGCAGCTCCCACTACGCAGATACGCAGTATTTT. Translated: CAGSSHYADTQYF.

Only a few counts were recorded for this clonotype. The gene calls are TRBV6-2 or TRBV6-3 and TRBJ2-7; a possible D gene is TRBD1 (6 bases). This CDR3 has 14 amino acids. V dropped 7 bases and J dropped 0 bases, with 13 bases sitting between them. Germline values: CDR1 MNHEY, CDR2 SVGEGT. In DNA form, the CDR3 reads TGTGCCAGCAACAAGGGACAAATCTCCTACGAGCAGTACTTC. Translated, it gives CASNKGQISYEQYF.

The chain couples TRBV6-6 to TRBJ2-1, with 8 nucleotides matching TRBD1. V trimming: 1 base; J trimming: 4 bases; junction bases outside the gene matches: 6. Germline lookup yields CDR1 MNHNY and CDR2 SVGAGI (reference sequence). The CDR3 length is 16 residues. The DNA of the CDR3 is TGTGCCAGCAGTTACTTCGGACAGGGTCGATACAATGAGCAGTTCTTC. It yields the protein CASSYFGQGRYNEQFF.

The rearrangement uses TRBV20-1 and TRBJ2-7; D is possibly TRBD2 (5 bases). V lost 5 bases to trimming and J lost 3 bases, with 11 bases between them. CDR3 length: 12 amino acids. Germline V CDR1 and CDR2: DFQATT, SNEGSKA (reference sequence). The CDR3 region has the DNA TGCAGTGCTGAGAGGGCCGTCTACGAGCAGTACTTC. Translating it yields CSAERAVYEQYF.

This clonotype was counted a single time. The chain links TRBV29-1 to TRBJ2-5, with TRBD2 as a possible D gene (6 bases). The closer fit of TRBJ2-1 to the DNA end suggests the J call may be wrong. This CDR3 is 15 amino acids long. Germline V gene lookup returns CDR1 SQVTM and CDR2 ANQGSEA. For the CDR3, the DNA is TGCAGCGCCAACGGCTTAAGCGGGTACCAAGAGGCCCAGTTCTTC. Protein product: CSANGLSGYQEAQFF.

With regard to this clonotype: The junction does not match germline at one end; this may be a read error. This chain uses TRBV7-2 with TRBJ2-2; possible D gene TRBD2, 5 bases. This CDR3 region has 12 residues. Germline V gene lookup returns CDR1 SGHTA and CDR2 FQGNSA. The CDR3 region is CASSLATGERFF. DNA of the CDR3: TGTGCCAGCAGCCTGGCCACCGGGGAGCGGTTTTTT.

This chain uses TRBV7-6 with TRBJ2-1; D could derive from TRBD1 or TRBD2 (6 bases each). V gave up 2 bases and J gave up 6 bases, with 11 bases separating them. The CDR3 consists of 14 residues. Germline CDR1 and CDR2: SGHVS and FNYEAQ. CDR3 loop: CASSLIEGGNEQFF. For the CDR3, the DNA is TGTGCCAGCAGCTTAATTGAGGGGGGCAATGAGCAGTTCTTC.